What follows is one T cell receptor beta chain and its context. As yet, its antigen is unknown. The sample comes from a study of radiation and T cells in renal cell carcinoma. Study-wide results and limits: Baseline intratumoral clonotype presence is unknown without pretreatment biopsies.

Trimming took 5 bases from V and 4 from J, leaving 14 bases between them. Germline CDR1 and CDR2: MDHEN and SYDVKM. This CDR3 is 14 amino acids long. Sequenced by immunoSEQ multiplex PCR; TCRdb stores in-frame clones only, minus some. The sample records approximately 120,000 clones, about four fifths being singletons. Described time point: baseline pretreatment blood. The treatment here: 15 Gy SBRT to primary tumor, nephrectomy 4 weeks later. Radiation-treated patients gave blood at baseline, week 2 and week 4. The chain uses TRBV28 and TRBJ2-5; no clear D. The sequence came from a woman aged 55-69 years with renal cell carcinoma. The specimen comprised blood, sampled from a patient whose treatment included radiotherapy and nephrectomy. CDR3 DNA: TGTGCCAGCAGTCGTCGTTCATGGGGAGAGACCCAGTACTTC. The encoded protein is CASSRRSWGETQYF.